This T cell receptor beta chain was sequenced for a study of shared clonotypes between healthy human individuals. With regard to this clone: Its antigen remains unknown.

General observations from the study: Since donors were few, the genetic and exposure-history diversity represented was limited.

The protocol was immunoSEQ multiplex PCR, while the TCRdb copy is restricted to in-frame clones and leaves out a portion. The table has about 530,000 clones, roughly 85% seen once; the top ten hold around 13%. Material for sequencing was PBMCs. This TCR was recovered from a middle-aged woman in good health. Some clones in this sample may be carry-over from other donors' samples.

The CDR3 here is CASRRGGMNTEAFF. The DNA for the CDR3 is TGTGCCAGCAGAAGGGGAGGGATGAACACTGAAGCTTTCTTT. The chain has TRBV27 and TRBJ1-1; a possible D gene is TRBD1 (5 bases). The CDR3 spans 14 residues. The germline V gene has CDR1 MNHEY and CDR2 SMNVEV (reference sequence). The V and J ends lost 6 bases and 0 bases respectively, with 11 bases between them.